The sequence of this TCR beta chain was determined in a study of blood T cell repertoires in COVID-19. Study in general: From the United States, Italy and Spain came samples of acute and convalescent COVID-19. T cells, B-cell-depleted T cells, or PBMCs provided the cDNA or gDNA that served as material.

Original handling: How many nucleated cells were present was estimated from reference gene primer amplification. Sequencing was performed with immunoSEQ multiplex PCR; in TCRdb, only in-frame clones are kept and a portion is missing. Clone size and the V and J calls come from that table; the DNA yielded D and trimming. The sample shows 200,000 to 250,000 clones, around 80% of them seen only once. The V gene's germline CDR1 is LNHDA and CDR2 SQIVND (reference sequence). V was pared by 7 bases and J by 6 bases, with 9 bases of the junction left unmatched. CDR3 length equals 15 residues. The sample comprised peripheral blood. The sequence came from a woman aged 80 or over with active or convalescent COVID-19. The rearrangement links TRBV19 to TRBJ2-2; 9 bases are shared with TRBD2. CDR3 region: CASKASGGLSGELFF. The CDR3 DNA follows: TGTGCCAGTAAAGCGAGCGGGGGGTTGTCCGGGGAGCTGTTTTTT.